This TCR beta chain was captured in a study of T cells in tuberculosis (dated by TCRdb to the late 2010s). Describing the broader study: To characterize T cells specific for the mycobacterial lipid antigen glucose monomycolate (GMM), the study used CD1B tetramers together with high-throughput TCR immunosequencing. With 9 to 11 people per group, a South African clinical cohort compared IGRA-negative adolescents, IGRA-positive adolescents with latent tuberculosis, and adults with active tuberculosis. PBMC from active tuberculosis patients were archived either before standard anti-tuberculosis treatment began or within 7 days of its start. The paper as a whole reports these results and caveats: Compared with IGRA-negative controls, TCR-alpha repertoires from active tuberculosis had smaller mean NN-distances to GMM-specific TCRs, which suggests clonal expansion of these TCRs. Clinical samples were selected based on the availability of cryopreserved specimens, with adults included as active tuberculosis cases and adolescents included as controls. A classifier using the diverse GMM-specific repertoire reached around 85% accuracy (AUROC 0.8 to 0.95), compared with around 70% accuracy using GEM motif frequencies. Smaller NN-distances were partly driven by shorter CDR3-alpha lengths in active tuberculosis patients, and statistical significance was not reached for the TCR-beta difference.

The immunoSEQ multiplex PCR assay was used to generate TCR libraries, with TCR-beta and/or TCR-alpha/delta assays applied to each sample. The amplified TCR libraries were sequenced using the Illumina high-throughput platform. Processing in the source paper ran as follows. Clustering and dimensionality reduction were performed using pairwise TCRdist distances among GMM-specific receptors from ex vivo sorted or in vitro expanded T cells. Each clinical repertoire was scored by mean NN-distance, the average TCRdist to the nearest 10% of tetramer-positive reference sequences. GEM TCR motif frequency was calculated as the fraction of unique TCRs that matched known GEM sequences by V/J usage and CDR3 length. Linear discriminant analysis with leave-one-out cross-validation, implemented in scikit-learn, was used to classify active tuberculosis. This immuneACCESS table, as held by TCRdb, lists in-frame sequences with V and J called but not all clones. Of the missing ones, under half trace to an unresolved V gene in checked studies; the others have no known cause. Clone size and V and J calls were adopted from that table, with D and trimming inferred from the DNA. Here the sample has more than 20,000 clones; approximately 85% occur a single time. Together, the top ten hold approximately 15% of the sample.

The germline V gene encodes CDR1 MNHNS and CDR2 SASEGT. Relative to germline, V is 4 bases shorter and J is 2 bases shorter, with 12 bases between their ends. The CDR3 measures 15 amino acids from cysteine to phenylalanine. CDR3 DNA is the only sequence kept; it has 45 bases, read in frame from the first base. About this clone: Its antigen specificity is not known. No much larger clone exists at a distance of one base, and base qualities are not known.

The time point label here, explained by the study, means: new active TB diagnosis, blood taken before or within 7 days of starting treatment. The patients with active tuberculosis were newly diagnosed, HIV-seronegative South African adults aged 18 years or older. Confirmation of active tuberculosis was obtained by positive sputum smear microscopy and/or positive M. tuberculosis culture. Immunosequencing of unsorted cryopreserved PBMC covered, on average, about 93,000 T cells per clinical donor. The receptor's source is an adult with tuberculosis. Sample: PBMCs, taken at tuberculosis diagnosis. The rearrangement combines TRBV6-1 with TRBJ1-3, with TRBD1 as a weak D call on 5 bases. The CDR3 in this case is CASSAGAGTGNTIYF. The base sequence is TGTGCCAGCAGTGCTGGAGCAGGGACTGGAAACACCATATATTTT.